Listed here are 17 T cell receptor beta chains from one sample, sequenced in a study of blood T cell repertoires in COVID-19. Repertoires were generated with immunoSEQ multiplex PCR, while TCRdb's copy carries only in-frame clones and drops some. The repertoire has tens of thousands of clones, around nine tenths of them found once; the top ten carry approximately 1.8%. Sequencing was done on a sample of peripheral blood. Receptors were obtained from a woman between 55 and 75 years old with acute or convalescent COVID-19.

The chain is built from TRBV2 and TRBJ1-1; 9 bases align to TRBD1. CDR3 length: 15 amino acids. Germline lookup yields CDR1 SNHLY and CDR2 FYNNEI. Trimming took 4 bases from V and 0 from J; bases not matched to a gene: 3. The CDR3 nucleotides are TGTGCCAGCAGTGCACAGGGGGCCATGAACACTGAAGCTTTCTTT. It yields the protein CASSAQGAMNTEAFF. Based on the CDR3 plus reference TRBV2 and TRBJ1-1, the full variable domain is EPEVTQTPSHQVTQMGQEVILRCVPISNHLYFYWYRQILGQKVEFLVSFYNNEISEKSEIFDDQFSVERPDGSNFTLKIRSTKLEDSAMYFCASSAQGAMNTEAFFGQGTRLTVV.

J is TRBJ2-1 and V is TRBV29-1, with TRBD2 identical over 10 bases. CDR1 SQVTM and CDR2 ANQGSEA come from the germline V gene. Losses at the gene ends were 7 bases for V and 2 bases for J; bases not matched to a gene: 11. This CDR3 region has 16 residues. CDR3 amino acids: CSGASPGLAAYNEQFF. In nucleotides, the CDR3 is TGCAGCGGCGCATCACCCGGACTAGCGGCCTACAATGAGCAGTTCTTC.

The chain couples TRBV25-1 to TRBJ2-5, with a tentative D call TRBD2 (5 bases). V was pared by 6 bases and J by 5 bases, with 13 bases between. The CDR3 covers 13 residues. Germline-derived CDR1 and CDR2 are MGHDK and SYGVNS. DNA of the CDR3: TGTGCCAGCAGCCCGGGGTATCCGGAGACCCAGTACTTC. This sequence encodes CASSPGYPETQYF.

The chain carries TRBV4-3 and TRBJ1-2, with 9 bases aligning to TRBD1. The CDR3 runs to 15 residues. Germline CDR1 LGHNA, CDR2 YSLEER. V gave up 0 bases and J gave up 4 bases; unmatched junction bases: 3. Here the CDR3 reads CASSQEPQGAYGYTF. In DNA, the CDR3 is TGCGCCAGCAGCCAAGAGCCACAGGGGGCCTATGGCTACACCTTC.

The chain recombines TRBV18 with TRBJ1-1, with a possible D match to TRBD1 (5 bases). V was clipped by 4 bases and J by 0 bases, with 6 bases between them. The germline CDR1 and CDR2 sequences are KGHSH and LQKENI. CDR3 length: 13 residues. For the CDR3, the DNA is TGTGCCAGCTCACTGACAGTGAACACTGAAGCTTTCTTT. Encoded protein: CASSLTVNTEAFF.

The V and J genes are TRBV11-2 and TRBJ1-6, with unresolved D. The CDR3 consists of 15 residues. V was cut by 0 bases and J by 8 bases, with 11 bases left in between. CDR1 SGHAT and CDR2 FQNNGV come from the germline V gene. CDR3 DNA sequence: TGTGCCAGCAGCTTAGAAATAAGTCTAGATTCACCCCTCCACTTT. Translation: CASSLEISLDSPLHF.

V is TRBV5-6 and J is TRBJ2-5; unclear D gene. In germline, CDR1 is SGHDT, CDR2 YYEEEE. The CDR3 spans 11 residues. Trimming took 3 bases from V and 4 from J, leaving 4 bases between them. CDR3 protein: CASSYGETQYF. The CDR3 nucleotides are TGTGCCAGCAGCTACGGAGAGACCCAGTACTTC.

This chain uses TRBV19 with TRBJ1-6, with D uncertain. The germline V gene encodes CDR1 LNHDA and CDR2 SQIVND (reference sequence). V lost 4 bases and J 0 bases, leaving 13 bases between the germline ends. The CDR3 spans 17 residues. CDR3 residues: CASSTSDSSSYNSPLHF. The CDR3 region has the DNA TGTGCCAGTAGTACGTCGGACTCGAGCTCCTATAATTCACCCCTCCACTTT.

This clone has more than one count but fewer than ten. V and J are TRBV19 and TRBJ2-2; 7 bases match TRBD1. The CDR3 runs 14 residues. The germline CDR1 and CDR2 sequences are LNHDA and SQIVND (reference sequence). Losses at the gene ends were 5 bases for V and 7 bases for J; bases not matched to a gene: 7. Here the CDR3 reads CASSPRTGGGELFF. Here the CDR3 DNA reads TGTGCCAGTAGTCCACGGACAGGCGGCGGGGAGCTGTTTTTT.

The gene calls are TRBV4-3 and TRBJ2-7; TRBD2 matches at 7 bases. Germline values: CDR1 LGHNA, CDR2 YSLEER. The CDR3 has 15 amino acids. V trimming: 4 bases; J trimming: 6 bases; junction bases outside the gene matches: 12. In DNA, the CDR3 is TGCGCCAGCAGCCGCCTCGGTGCGGGAGCTATCGAGCAGTACTTC. As protein: CASSRLGAGAIEQYF.

In its sample, this clone was seen once. Written as DNA, the CDR3 is TGTGCCTGGGGGACAGGGGGAGACACTGAAGCTTTCTTT. This sequence encodes CAWGTGGDTEAFF. The chain carries TRBV30 and TRBJ1-1, with 11 positions matching TRBD1. Per the germline V gene, CDR1 is GTSNPN and CDR2 is SVGIG (reference sequence). This CDR3 region has 13 residues. After removal of 5 bases from V and 3 bases from J, the junction contained 2 bases not matched to a gene. Together with reference TRBV30 and TRBJ1-1, the CDR3 gives the full variable domain: SQTIHQWPATLVQPVGSPLSLECTVEGTSNPNLYWYRQAAGRGLQLLFYSVGIGQISSEVPQNLSASRPQDRQFILSSKKLLLSDSGFYLCAWGTGGDTEAFFGQGTRLTVV.

The chain employs TRBV28 and TRBJ1-5, with TRBD1 matching over 7 bases. The V segment lost 5 bases and the J segment 0 bases; nucleotides outside the gene matches: 13. This CDR3 has 18 residues. CDR1 MDHEN and CDR2 SYDVKM come from the germline V gene. The CDR3 bases are TGTGCCAGCAGTCGGTTGGACAGGATTTCATATAGCAATCAGCCCCAGCATTTT. Its translation: CASSRLDRISYSNQPQHF.

The V gene is TRBV15, the J gene TRBJ1-3; perhaps TRBD1 as D (6 bases). This CDR3 contains 15 residues. Germline V gene lookup returns CDR1 LNHNV and CDR2 YYDKDF (reference sequence). Trimming removed 3 bases from V and 2 bases from J, with 11 bases in between. DNA for the CDR3: TGTGCCACCAGCAGGGGAACAGGGACTGGAAACACCATATATTTT. Protein product: CATSRGTGTGNTIYF.

This chain links TRBV3-1 (or the pseudogene TRBV3-2) with TRBJ2-3; TRBD2 matches 11 bases. CDR3 length equals 17 residues. Germline V gene lookup returns CDR1 LGHDT and CDR2 YNNKEL (reference sequence). J gave up 1 base and V 1 base, and 4 bases lay outside the gene matches. CDR3 DNA sequence: TGTGCCAGCAGCCAAGGAGTGACTAGCGGGGGCACAGATACGCAGTATTTT. Encoded protein: CASSQGVTSGGTDTQYF.

The chain recombines TRBV27 with TRBJ2-2; D ambiguous. The ends were cut back, 5 bases at V and 6 bases at J, with 7 bases in the middle. Germline CDR1 and CDR2: MNHEY and SMNVEV (reference sequence). The CDR3 loop spans 12 amino acids. CDR3 region: CASSRVPGELFF. In nucleotides, the CDR3 is TGTGCCAGCAGTCGGGTTCCCGGGGAGCTGTTTTTT.

Concerning this clone: Other DNA sequences in this sample translate to the same CDR3. This chain links TRBV7-9 with TRBJ1-5; no firm D call. The germline gives CDR1 SEHNR, CDR2 FQNEAQ (reference sequence). CDR3 length: 12 residues. V was shortened by 5 bases and J by 7 bases, with 9 bases between the two germline ends. The CDR3 DNA sequence: TGTGCCAGCAGCCGAGGAGGGCAGCCCCAGCATTTT. Amino acids: CASSRGGQPQHF.

The chain recombines TRBV4-3 with TRBJ2-3; D call uncertain. Trimming shortened V by 0 bases and J by 0 bases, and 13 bases separated the two germline ends. Per the germline V gene, CDR1 is LGHNA and CDR2 is YSLEER. The length of the CDR3 is 17 residues. In DNA, the CDR3 is TGCGCCAGCAGCCAAGATGGAGTCGCGTCTAGCACAGATACGCAGTATTTT. It yields the protein CASSQDGVASSTDTQYF.